Listed below are T cell receptor beta chains from one sample, sequenced in a study of OX40 agonist ivuxolimab in advanced cancers. Produced via immunoSEQ multiplex PCR; TCRdb's table is partial and in-frame only. In the table there are 30,000 to 40,000 clones, 89% of which are singletons. This sample comprised CD4+ or CD8+ T cells sorted from blood, obtained in a trial of the OX40 agonist ivuxolimab. Receptor source: an adult with an advanced solid tumor such as melanoma, head and neck, liver or kidney cancer. Each CDR3 is given with its conserved first and last residue. A D gene is named only where the DNA matches it firmly. Expanded clones are given a class, and other clones once, few, many or no size at all.

size	V	D	J	DNA	CDR3
NA	TRBV7-6	TRBD1	TRBJ2-1	TGTGCCAGCAGCTTCCTAGACAGGGGTAGCTACAATGAGCAGTTCTTC	CASSFLDRGSYNEQFF
NA	TRBV11-3	NA	TRBJ2-5	TGTGCCAGCAGCTTAGCTGGGCGGGAAGAGACCCAGTACTTC	CASSLAGREETQYF
NA	TRBV28	NA	TRBJ1-1	TGTGCCAGCAGTTTACCGGAGTTTGGGGAGGCTGAAGCTTTCTTT	CASSLPEFGEAEAFF
NA	TRBV12-1	NA	TRBJ2-5	TGTGCCAGCAGCTTGGGATTAGCGGGAGGCCGCCAAGAGACCCAGTACTTC	CASSLGLAGGRQETQYF
NA	TRBV14	NA	TRBJ2-1	TGTGCCAGCAGCCCCACGGGCCCCAGTTCCTACAATGAGCAGTTCTTC	CASSPTGPSSYNEQFF
NA	TRBV9	TRBD2	TRBJ2-7	TGTGCCAGCAGCGTTGGGGCGCTAGCGAACTGGGAGGGTTACGAGCAGTACTTC	CASSVGALANWEGYEQYF
NA	TRBV5-1	NA	TRBJ2-3	TGCGCCAGCAGGGTGCTAGGAAGCACAGATACGCAGTATTTT	CASRVLGSTDTQYF
NA	TRBV30	NA	TRBJ2-1	TGTGCCTGGAGAAGTCCCTTTTACAATGAGCAGTTCTTC	CAWRSPFYNEQFF
NA	TRBV14	NA	TRBJ2-2	TGTGCCAGCAGCCAAGATCAGGCTCCGAACACCGGGGAGCTGTTTTTT	CASSQDQAPNTGELFF
NA	TRBV11-3	NA	TRBJ1-1	TGTGCCAGCAGTAACAAGAACACTGAAGCTTTCTTT	CASSNKNTEAFF
NA	TRBV21-1	NA	TRBJ1-3	TGTGCCAGCAGCAAAGCAAGGCCAGGGGGTGGAAACACCATATATTTT	CASSKARPGGGNTIYF
NA	TRBV9	TRBD1	TRBJ2-2	TGTGCCAGCAGGGACAGGGCGAACACCGGGGAGCTGTTTTTT	CASRDRANTGELFF
NA	TRBV19	TRBD1	TRBJ2-6	TGTGCCAGTAGTATAGCCCGGACAGGGGGTCTTTCTGGGGCCAACGTCCTGACTTTC	CASSIARTGGLSGANVLTF
NA	TRBV20-1	NA	TRBJ1-1	TGCAGTGCTAGGGGAAACACTGAAGCTTTCTTT	CSARGNTEAFF
NA	TRBV9	TRBD2	TRBJ2-3	TGTGCCAGCAGCGTTAGCGGGAGCCCCGCAGATACGCAGTATTTT	CASSVSGSPADTQYF
NA	TRBV7-3	TRBD2	TRBJ2-1	TGTGCCAGCAGCTTAGGATTAGCGGGAGTGGATGAGCAGTTCTTC	CASSLGLAGVDEQFF
NA	TRBV28	NA	TRBJ1-1	TGTGCCAGCAGTTTACCTCGCGGAACATTGAACACTGAAGCTTTCTTT	CASSLPRGTLNTEAFF
NA	TRBV5-1	TRBD1	TRBJ2-5	TGCGCCAGCAGCCAGGGACAGGGAGAGACCCAGTACTTC	CASSQGQGETQYF
NA	TRBV7-3	TRBD2	TRBJ2-7	TGTGCCAGCAGCTTAACGGGAGGGACCCCCTACGAGCAGTACTTC	CASSLTGGTPYEQYF
NA	TRBV30	TRBD2	TRBJ2-3	TGTGCCTGGAGTGCAGAGATCGGGACTAGACACACAGATACGCAGTATTTT	CAWSAEIGTRHTDTQYF
once	TRBV19	TRBD1	TRBJ2-1	TGTGCCAGTTTGGACAGGGGGCTAGAGAATGAGCAGTTCTTC	CASLDRGLENEQFF
NA	TRBV28	NA	TRBJ2-7	TGTGCCAGCAGTTTTAAGTACAGAACCTACGAGCAGTACTTC	CASSFKYRTYEQYF
NA	TRBV5-6	TRBD1	TRBJ1-1	TGTGCCAGCAGCGGGCAGGGGGGCACTGAAGCTTTCTTT	CASSGQGGTEAFF
NA	TRBV7-2	NA	TRBJ1-6	TGTGCCAGCAGCTTTTACGAAGGCAACCCCCACTTT	CASSFYEGNPHF
few	TRBV28	TRBD1	TRBJ1-1	TGTGCCAGCAGTACAGGGGGCCTTGAAGCTTTCTTT	CASSTGGLEAFF